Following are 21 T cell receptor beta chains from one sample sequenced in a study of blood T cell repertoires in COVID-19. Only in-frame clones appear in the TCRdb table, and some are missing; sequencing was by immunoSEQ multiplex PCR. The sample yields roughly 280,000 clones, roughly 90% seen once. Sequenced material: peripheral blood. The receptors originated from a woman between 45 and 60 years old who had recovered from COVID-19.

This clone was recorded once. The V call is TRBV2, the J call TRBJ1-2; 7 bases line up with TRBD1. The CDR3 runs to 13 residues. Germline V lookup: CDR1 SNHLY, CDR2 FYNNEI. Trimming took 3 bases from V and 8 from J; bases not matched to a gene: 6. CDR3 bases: TGTGCCAGCAGTGAGTGGCAGGGGGACGGCTACACCTTC. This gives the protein CASSEWQGDGYTF. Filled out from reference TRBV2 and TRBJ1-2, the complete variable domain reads EPEVTQTPSHQVTQMGQEVILRCVPISNHLYFYWYRQILGQKVEFLVSFYNNEISEKSEIFDDQFSVERPDGSNFTLKIRSTKLEDSAMYFCASSEWQGDGYTFGSGTRLTVV.

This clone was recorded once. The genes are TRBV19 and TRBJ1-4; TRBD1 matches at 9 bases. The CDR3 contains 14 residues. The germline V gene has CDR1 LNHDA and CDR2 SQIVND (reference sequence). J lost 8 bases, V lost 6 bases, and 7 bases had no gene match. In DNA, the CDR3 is TGTGCCAGTAGCGAGGGACAGGGAGGCGAAAAACTGTTTTTT. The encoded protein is CASSEGQGGEKLFF.

In DNA form, the CDR3 reads TGTGCCAGCAGTGAACTCACAAGCGGAACCACTGAAGCTTTCTTT. Translated: CASSELTSGTTEAFF. The V and J genes are TRBV6-1 and TRBJ1-1; D call uncertain. The V end was cut by 2 bases, the J end by 4 bases, with 14 bases between. Germline V gives CDR1 MNHNS, CDR2 SASEGT. The CDR3 consists of 15 residues.

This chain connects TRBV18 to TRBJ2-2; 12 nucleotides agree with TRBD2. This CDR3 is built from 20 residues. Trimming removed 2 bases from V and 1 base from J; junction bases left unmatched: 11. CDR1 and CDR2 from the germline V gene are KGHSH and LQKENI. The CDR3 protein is CASSPSRGLAGRMNTGELFF. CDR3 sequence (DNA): TGTGCCAGCTCACCATCGAGAGGACTAGCGGGGAGAATGAACACCGGGGAGCTGTTTTTT.

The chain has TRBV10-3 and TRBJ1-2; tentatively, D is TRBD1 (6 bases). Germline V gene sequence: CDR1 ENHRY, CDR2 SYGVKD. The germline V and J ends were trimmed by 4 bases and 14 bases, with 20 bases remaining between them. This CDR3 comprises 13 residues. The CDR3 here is CAISVETGRGWTF. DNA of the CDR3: TGTGCCATCAGTGTCGAGACAGGTCGAGGTTGGACCTTC.

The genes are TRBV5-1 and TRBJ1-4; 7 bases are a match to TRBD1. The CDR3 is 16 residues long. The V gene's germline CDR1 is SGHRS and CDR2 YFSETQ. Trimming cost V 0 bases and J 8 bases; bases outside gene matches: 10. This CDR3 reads CASSLGRQGLGEKLFF. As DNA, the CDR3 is TGCGCCAGCAGCTTGGGCCGACAGGGTCTCGGGGAAAAACTGTTTTTT.

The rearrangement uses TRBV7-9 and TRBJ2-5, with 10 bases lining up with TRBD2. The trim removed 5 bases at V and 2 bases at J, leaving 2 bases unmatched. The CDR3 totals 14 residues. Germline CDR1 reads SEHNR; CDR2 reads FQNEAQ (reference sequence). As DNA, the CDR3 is TGTGCCAGCAGCGCTAGCGGGAGTCAAGAGACCCAGTACTTC. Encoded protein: CASSASGSQETQYF.

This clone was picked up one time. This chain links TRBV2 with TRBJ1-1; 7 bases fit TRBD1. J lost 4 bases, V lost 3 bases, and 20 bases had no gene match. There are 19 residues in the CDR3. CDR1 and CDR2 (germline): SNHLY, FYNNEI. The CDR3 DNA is TGTGCCAGCAGTGACCCTGGGACAGAACCCTTCGCCTTCTCCACTGAAGCTTTCTTT. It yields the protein CASSDPGTEPFAFSTEAFF.

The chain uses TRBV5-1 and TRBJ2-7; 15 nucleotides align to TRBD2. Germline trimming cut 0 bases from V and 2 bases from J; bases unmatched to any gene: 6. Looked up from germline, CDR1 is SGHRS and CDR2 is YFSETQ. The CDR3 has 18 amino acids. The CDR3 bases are TGCGCCAGCAGCTTGGGGACTAGCGGGAGGGCGAACACCTACGAGCAGTACTTC. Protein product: CASSLGTSGRANTYEQYF.

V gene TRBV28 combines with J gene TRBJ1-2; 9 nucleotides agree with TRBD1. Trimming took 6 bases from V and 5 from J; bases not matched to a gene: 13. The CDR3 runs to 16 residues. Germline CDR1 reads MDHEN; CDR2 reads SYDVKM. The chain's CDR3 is CASRQIPGQGAYGYTF. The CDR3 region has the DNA TGTGCCAGCAGGCAAATCCCGGGACAGGGTGCTTATGGCTACACCTTC.

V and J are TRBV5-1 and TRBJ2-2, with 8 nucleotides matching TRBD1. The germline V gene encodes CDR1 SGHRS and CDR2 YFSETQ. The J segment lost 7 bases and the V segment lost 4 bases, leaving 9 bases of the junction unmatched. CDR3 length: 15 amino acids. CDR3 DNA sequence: TGCGCCAGCAGCCCTCGGCAGGGGGCGGTCGGGGAGCTGTTTTTT. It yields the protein CASSPRQGAVGELFF.

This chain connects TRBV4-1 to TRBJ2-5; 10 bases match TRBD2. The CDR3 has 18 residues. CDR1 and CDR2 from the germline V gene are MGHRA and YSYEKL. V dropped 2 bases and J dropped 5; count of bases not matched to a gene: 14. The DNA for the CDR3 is TGCGCCAGCAGCCAATCAGCTAGCGGGGGATCCCCGGGGGAGACCCAGTACTTC. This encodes CASSQSASGGSPGETQYF.

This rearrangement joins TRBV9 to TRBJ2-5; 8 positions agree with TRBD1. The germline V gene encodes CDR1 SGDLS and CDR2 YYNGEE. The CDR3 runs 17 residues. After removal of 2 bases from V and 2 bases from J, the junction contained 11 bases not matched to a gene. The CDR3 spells CASSVGPGTGLQETQYF. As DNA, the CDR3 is TGTGCCAGCAGCGTGGGACCCGGGACAGGTTTGCAAGAGACCCAGTACTTC.

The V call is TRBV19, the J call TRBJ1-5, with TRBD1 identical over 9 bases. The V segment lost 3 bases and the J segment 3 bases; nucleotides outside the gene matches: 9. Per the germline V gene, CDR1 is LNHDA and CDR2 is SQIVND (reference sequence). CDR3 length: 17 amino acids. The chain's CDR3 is CASSIDRGWNDNQPQHF. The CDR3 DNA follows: TGTGCCAGTAGTATCGACAGGGGGTGGAACGACAATCAGCCCCAGCATTTT.

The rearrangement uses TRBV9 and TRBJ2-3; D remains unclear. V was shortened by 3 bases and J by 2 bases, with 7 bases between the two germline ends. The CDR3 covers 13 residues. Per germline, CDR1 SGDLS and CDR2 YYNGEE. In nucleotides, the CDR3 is TGTGCCAGCAGCGCCGGTCCCACAGATACGCAGTATTTT. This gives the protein CASSAGPTDTQYF.

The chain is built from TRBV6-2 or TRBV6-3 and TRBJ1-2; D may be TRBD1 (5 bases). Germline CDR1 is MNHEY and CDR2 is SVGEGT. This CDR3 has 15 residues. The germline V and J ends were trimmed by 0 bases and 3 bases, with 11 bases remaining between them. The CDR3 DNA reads TGTGCCAGCAGTTACTCCGGCAGGGTGGACTATGGCTACACCTTC. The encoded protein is CASSYSGRVDYGYTF.

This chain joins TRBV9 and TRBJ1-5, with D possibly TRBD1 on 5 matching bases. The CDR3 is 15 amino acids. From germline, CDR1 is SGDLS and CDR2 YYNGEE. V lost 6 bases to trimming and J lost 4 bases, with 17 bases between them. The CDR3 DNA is TGTGCCAGCACGCGGGGACCTTCCGGTAATCAGCCCCAGCATTTT. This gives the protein CASTRGPSGNQPQHF.

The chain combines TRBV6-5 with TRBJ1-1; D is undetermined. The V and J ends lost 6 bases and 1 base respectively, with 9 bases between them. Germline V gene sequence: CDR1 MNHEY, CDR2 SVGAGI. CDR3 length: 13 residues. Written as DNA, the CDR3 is TGTGCCAGCAGCCCCTACAGGAACACTGAAGCTTTCTTT. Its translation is CASSPYRNTEAFF.

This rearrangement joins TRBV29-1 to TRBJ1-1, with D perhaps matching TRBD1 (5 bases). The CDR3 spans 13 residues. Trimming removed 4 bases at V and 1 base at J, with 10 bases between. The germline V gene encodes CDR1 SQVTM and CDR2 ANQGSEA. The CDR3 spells CSVGGGGNTEAFF. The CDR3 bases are TGCAGCGTTGGGGGCGGGGGGAACACTGAAGCTTTCTTT. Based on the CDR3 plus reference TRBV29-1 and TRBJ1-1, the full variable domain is SAVISQKPSRDICQRGTSLTIQCQVDSQVTMMFWYRQQPGQSLTLIATANQGSEATYESGFVIDKFPISRPNLTFSTLTVSNMSPEDSSIYLCSVGGGGNTEAFFGQGTRLTVV.

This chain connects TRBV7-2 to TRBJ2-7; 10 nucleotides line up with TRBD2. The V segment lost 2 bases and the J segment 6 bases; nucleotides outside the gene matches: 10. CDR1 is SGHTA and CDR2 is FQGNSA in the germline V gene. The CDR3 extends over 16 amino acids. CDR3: CASSLQLAGAGSEQYF. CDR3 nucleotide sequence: TGTGCCAGCAGCTTACAGCTAGCGGGAGCGGGGAGCGAGCAGTACTTC.

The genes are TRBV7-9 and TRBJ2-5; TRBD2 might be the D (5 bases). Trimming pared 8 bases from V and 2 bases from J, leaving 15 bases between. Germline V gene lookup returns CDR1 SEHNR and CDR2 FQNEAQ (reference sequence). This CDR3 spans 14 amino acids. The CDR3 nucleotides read TGTGCCAGCGAGCGTGGACTTTTTCAAGAGACCCAGTACTTC. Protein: CASERGLFQETQYF.